Listed below are T cell receptor beta chains from one sample, sequenced in a study of glioma-infiltrating T cells. Each CDR3 protein is one row after TCRdb ran MiXCR on the multiplex PCR reads. The sample has a few hundred thousand distinct CDR3 sequences, roughly two fifths seen once. Sequencing was performed on glioma tissue, nonneoplastic brain tissue, or PBMCs (not recorded which). These receptors originate from a human donor with low-grade glioma or glioblastoma, undergoing nonglioma brain surgery, or in good health (not recorded which). CDR3s include the opening cysteine and the closing phenylalanine or tryptophan. A D gene is named only where the DNA matches it firmly. Expanded clones are given a class, and other clones once, few, many or no size at all.

TRBV19	NA	TRBJ2-1	TRBD2	15	TGTGCCAGTAGGGAGGGAGGCGGGGGGTACAATGAGCAGTTCTTC	CASREGGGGYNEQFF
TRBV27	many	TRBJ2-5	NA	13	TGTGCCAGCAGTTTCGGACGAAGAGAGACCCAGTACTTC	CASSFGRRETQYF
TRBV10-3	few	TRBJ1-3	NA	15	TGTGCCATCAGTGAGTCGACGGGCTCTGGAAACACCATATATTTT	CAISESTGSGNTIYF
TRBV28	NA	TRBJ1-5	NA	14	TGTGTTAGCAGTCCCGGGTTTAGCAATCAGCCCCAGCATTTT	CVSSPGFSNQPQHF
TRBV4-2	few	TRBJ2-5	NA	15	TGTGCCAGCAGCCCCTCGGCTAGCTCTCAAGAGACCCAGTACTTC	CASSPSASSQETQYF
TRBV19	NA	TRBJ2-1	TRBD1	14	TGTGCCAGTAAACCGGGACAGGGTTACAATGAGCAGTTCTTC	CASKPGQGYNEQFF
TRBV6-2/TRBV6-3	many	TRBJ2-3	TRBD1	14	TGTGCCAGCAGTTCCGGGACAGACACAGATACGCAGTATTTT	CASSSGTDTDTQYF
TRBV24-1	NA	TRBJ2-3	TRBD1	13	TGTGTCAACCTCAAGACAGGGGAGGATACGCAGTATTTT	CVNLKTGEDTQYF
TRBV27	many	TRBJ1-5	TRBD1	14	TGTGCCAGCAGTTTAGGCAGGGGGGATCGGCCCCAGCATTTT	CASSLGRGDRPQHF
TRBV7-2	NA	TRBJ2-1	TRBD1	17	TGTGCCAGCAGCCCCGGACAGGGGGCGATTGTTTATAATGAGCAGTTCTTC	CASSPGQGAIVYNEQFF
TRBV7-8	NA	TRBJ1-1	NA	15	TGTGCCAGAAGCTTAGTCGGCGCTATGAACACTGAAGCTTTCTTT	CARSLVGAMNTEAFF
TRBV12-3/TRBV12-4	NA	TRBJ2-3	TRBD1	18	TGTGCCAGCAGTTCGATTCCTAGGACAGGGGCGCGGTCAGATACGCAGTATTTT	CASSSIPRTGARSDTQYF
TRBV6-1	NA	TRBJ2-2	TRBD2	16	TGTGCCAGCAGACCCCGGGGGGGGCGCGCCACCGGGGAGCTGTTTTTT	CASRPRGGRATGELFF
TRBV6-1	many	TRBJ1-1	NA	13	TGTGCCAGCAACCCAGGGCGTGGAACTGAAGCTTTCTTT	CASNPGRGTEAFF
TRBV7-2	NA	TRBJ2-7	NA	15	TGTGCCAGCAGCTATAGACCGGGTATAGCCTACGAGCAGTACTTC	CASSYRPGIAYEQYF
TRBV4-2	NA	TRBJ1-5	NA	13	TGTGCCAGCAGCCACGACTCGGATCAGCCCCAGCATTTT	CASSHDSDQPQHF
TRBV20-1	few	TRBJ2-3	NA	14	TGCAGTGCTAGCAAGGGGGGCAGCACAGATACGCAGTATTTT	CSASKGGSTDTQYF
TRBV7-8	NA	TRBJ2-7	NA	17	TGTGCCAGCAGCTCCCCCCGGGACACCCCGAGCTCCTACGAGCAGTACTTC	CASSSPRDTPSSYEQYF
TRBV12-3/TRBV12-4	few	TRBJ2-3	TRBD2	15	TGTGCCAGCAGCCGACTAGCGGGACGCACAGATACGCAGTATTTT	CASSRLAGRTDTQYF
TRBV25-1	few	TRBJ2-7	NA	13	TGTGCCAGCAGTCAGCAGGGTGCTGTCGAGCAGTACTTC	CASSQQGAVEQYF
TRBV12-3/TRBV12-4	NA	TRBJ2-2	NA	16	TGTGCCAGCAGTAAGCCTAGTGGGGGTTCCAGCGGGGAGCTGTTTTTT	CASSKPSGGSSGELFF
TRBV27	few	TRBJ2-1	NA	16	TGTGCCACCAGTGATTTAGGCAGGGTAACCTACAATGAGCAGTTCTTC	CATSDLGRVTYNEQFF
TRBV7-2	NA	TRBJ2-6	NA	15	TGTGCCAGCAGCTCGCGGGGTGGTGGGGCCAACGTCCTGACTTTC	CASSSRGGGANVLTF
TRBV7-2	NA	TRBJ2-1	TRBD2	13	TGTGCCAGCAGCTGGGGACTAGCTGTAGAGCAGTTCTTC	CASSWGLAVEQFF
TRBV14	once	TRBJ2-7	TRBD1	14	TGTGCCAGGACCGGGACAGGGTCACTTTACGAGCAGTACTTC	CARTGTGSLYEQYF
TRBV3-1	NA	TRBJ1-2	NA	13	TGTGCCAGCAGCCAAGATGGGGGGGTTGGCTACACCTTC	CASSQDGGVGYTF
TRBV28	few	TRBJ1-1	NA	14	TGTGCCAGCACCTCAACAGGGACGAACACTGAAGCTTTCTTT	CASTSTGTNTEAFF
TRBV20-1	few	TRBJ2-1	TRBD2	16	TGCAGTGCTAGAGGAACCCCTAGCGGGAATTTCTATGAGCAGTTCTTC	CSARGTPSGNFYEQFF
TRBV28	many	TRBJ2-7	NA	12	TGTGCCAGCAGTTTAGGGGCCTACGAGCAGTACTTC	CASSLGAYEQYF
TRBV20-1	NA	TRBJ1-1	NA	12	TGCAGTCGGATGGAAACGAACACTGAAGCTTTCTTT	CSRMETNTEAFF
TRBV4-1	many	TRBJ2-3	NA	13	TGCGCCAGCAGCCAAGTTGGGTTGGGTACGCAGTATTTT	CASSQVGLGTQYF
TRBV6-5	few	TRBJ1-2	NA	16	TGTGCCAGCAGTTACTCGAGGGCAGAGTCTAACTATGGCTACACCTTC	CASSYSRAESNYGYTF
TRBV5-1	NA	TRBJ2-1	NA	14	TGCGCCAGCAGCTTGGACAGGGAATACAATGAGCAGTTCTTC	CASSLDREYNEQFF
TRBV25-1	many	TRBJ1-2	NA	17	TGTGCCAGCAGTGAAGGGGGGCCAGGCTACGTACCCTATGGCTACACCTTC	CASSEGGPGYVPYGYTF
TRBV7-2	few	TRBJ2-4	TRBD1	14	TGTGCCAGCAGCTTAGCACAGGGGGAAAACATTCAGTACTTC	CASSLAQGENIQYF
TRBV18	NA	TRBJ1-2	NA	15	TGTGCCAGCTCACCATCCCTACAGAATAACTATGGCTACACCTTC	CASSPSLQNNYGYTF
TRBV5-1	NA	TRBJ2-7	TRBD1	20	TGCGCCAGCAGCTTGGCCCCGCTCGTATCGACAGGGGAGGACTCCTACGAGCAGTACTTC	CASSLAPLVSTGEDSYEQYF
TRBV20-1	NA	TRBJ2-4	TRBD2	13	TGCAGTGCTAGAGATCGCGGGAGAAACATTCAGTACTTC	CSARDRGRNIQYF
TRBV25-1	few	TRBJ2-1	TRBD2	16	TGTGCCAGCAGTGACCTTAGCGGGAAATCCTACAATGAGCAGTTCTTC	CASSDLSGKSYNEQFF
TRBV29-1	few	TRBJ1-2	TRBD1	14	TGCAGCGTTGGAGGGGACAGGGGGTTATTTGGCTACACCTTC	CSVGGDRGLFGYTF
TRBV27	NA	TRBJ2-7	NA	15	TGTGCCAGCAGTTTAGACGTAGGAGGCGCCTACGAGCAGTACTTC	CASSLDVGGAYEQYF
TRBV2	few	TRBJ2-1	TRBD2	15	TGTGCCAGCAGTGTTAGCGGGAGGGACTACAATGAGCAGTTCTTC	CASSVSGRDYNEQFF